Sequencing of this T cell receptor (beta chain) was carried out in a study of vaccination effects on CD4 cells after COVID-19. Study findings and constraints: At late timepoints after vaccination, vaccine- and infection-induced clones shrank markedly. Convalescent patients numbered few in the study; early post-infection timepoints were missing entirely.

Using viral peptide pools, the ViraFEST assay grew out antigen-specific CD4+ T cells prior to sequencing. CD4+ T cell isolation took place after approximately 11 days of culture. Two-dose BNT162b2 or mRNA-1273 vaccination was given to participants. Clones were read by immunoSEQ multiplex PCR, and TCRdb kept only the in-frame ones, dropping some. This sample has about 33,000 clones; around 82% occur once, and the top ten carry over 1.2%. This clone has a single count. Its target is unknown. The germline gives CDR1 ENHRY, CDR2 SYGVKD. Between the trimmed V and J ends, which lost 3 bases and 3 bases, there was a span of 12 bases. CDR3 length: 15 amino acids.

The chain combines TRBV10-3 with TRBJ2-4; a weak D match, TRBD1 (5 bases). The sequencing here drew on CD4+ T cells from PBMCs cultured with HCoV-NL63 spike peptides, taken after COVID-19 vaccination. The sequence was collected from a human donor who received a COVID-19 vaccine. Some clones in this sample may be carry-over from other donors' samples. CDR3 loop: CAISDGSGNKNIQYF. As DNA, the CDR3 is TGTGCCATCAGTGATGGGTCAGGGAACAAAAACATTCAGTACTTC.